A single sample gave rise to the 5 T cell receptor beta chains below, sequenced in a study of T cell clonality in common variable immunodeficiency. The study, taken as a whole, reports: In common variable immunodeficiency, TCR beta chains reportedly carried fewer deletions and N-nucleotide insertions.

Their cognate antigens are unknown. Sequenced by immunoSEQ multiplex PCR; TCRdb stores in-frame clones only, minus some. The sample yields about 28,000 clones, without any singletons. The sample comprised peripheral blood mononuclear cells. The receptor source for this set is a human donor with common variable immunodeficiency.

Only a few counts were recorded for this clone. The read stops 3 residues short of the end of the CDR3; the missing end is completed from the germline J gene. The rearrangement links TRBV7-9 to TRBJ2-1; weak D call: TRBD1 (6 bases). The V end was cut by 3 bases, the J end by 0 bases, with 9 bases between. The CDR3 has 15 residues. From germline, CDR1 is SEHNR and CDR2 FQNEAQ (reference sequence). The covered CDR3 bases are TGTGCCAGCAGCTTGGAAGGGGGCTCCTACAATGAG. Translated: CASSLEGGSYNE. The full CDR3 is CASSLEGGSYNEQFF. The full variable domain, its missing parts supplied by reference TRBV7-9 and TRBJ2-1, is DTGVSQNPRHKITKRGQNVTFRCDPISEHNRLYWYRQTLGQGPEFLTYFQNEAQLEKSRLLSDRFSAERPKGSFSTLEIQRTEQGDSAMYLCASSLEGGSYNEQFFGPGTRLTVL.

This clone came up many times. From the germline J gene comes the end of the CDR3, since the read stops 3 residues before it. The V call is TRBV19, the J call TRBJ1-4, with TRBD1 matching 7 bases. The germline CDR1 and CDR2 sequences are LNHDA and SQIVND (reference sequence). The CDR3 spans 16 residues. Germline trimming cut 7 bases from V and 5 bases from J; bases unmatched to any gene: 13. CDR3 residues: CASTRVGQAVNEKLFF. CDR3 DNA (partial): TGTGCCAGTACCAGAGTTGGACAGGCGGTAAATGAAAAA.

This clone was seen a handful of times. From the germline J gene comes the end of the CDR3, since the read stops 3 residues before it. The V gene is TRBV5-6, the J gene TRBJ2-5; 9 bases fit TRBD1. Germline V gene data show CDR1 as SGHDT and CDR2 as YYEEEE. The CDR3 has 15 residues. The ends lost 4 bases at V and 5 bases at J; junction bases unmatched: 9. CDR3 bases read: TGTGCCAGCAGCCCCCGGACAGGGGTACTGGAGACC. As protein: CASSPRTGVLET. The entire CDR3 reads CASSPRTGVLETQYF.

CDR3 DNA (partial): TGTGCCAGTAACCGGGCGGGGTTCTATAATTCACCC. Its protein product is CASNRAGFYNSP. Given in full, the CDR3 is CASNRAGFYNSPLHF. The rearrangement uses TRBV19 and TRBJ1-6; D gene unclear. The CDR3 end lies 3 residues beyond the end of the read and is filled in from the germline J gene. V was clipped by 7 bases and J by 3 bases, with 13 bases between them. The CDR3 length is 15 residues. Germline lookup yields CDR1 LNHDA and CDR2 SQIVND (reference sequence).

A remark on this clone: The read finishes 3 residues shy of the CDR3 end, and the germline J gene is used to complete it. The genes are TRBV19 and TRBJ2-3; TRBD1 aligns across 9 bases. Germline assignment: CDR1 LNHDA and CDR2 SQIVND (reference sequence). The trim removed 6 bases at V and 3 bases at J, leaving 7 bases unmatched. The CDR3 totals 15 residues. The CDR3: CASRGAGQGTDTQYF. Partial CDR3 DNA: TGTGCCAGTAGGGGGGCTGGACAGGGGACAGATACG.